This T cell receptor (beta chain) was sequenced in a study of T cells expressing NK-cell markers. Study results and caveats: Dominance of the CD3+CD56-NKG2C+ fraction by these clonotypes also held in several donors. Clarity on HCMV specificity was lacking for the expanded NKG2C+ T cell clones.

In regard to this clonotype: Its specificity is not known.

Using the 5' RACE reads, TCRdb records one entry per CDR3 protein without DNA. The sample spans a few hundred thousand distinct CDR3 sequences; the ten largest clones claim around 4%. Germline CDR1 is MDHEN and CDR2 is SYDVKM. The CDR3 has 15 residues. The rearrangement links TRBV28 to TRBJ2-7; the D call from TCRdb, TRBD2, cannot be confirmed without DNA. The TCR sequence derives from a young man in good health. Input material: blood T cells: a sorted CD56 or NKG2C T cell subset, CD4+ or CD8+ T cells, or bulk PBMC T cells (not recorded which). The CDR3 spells CASSLALAEAYEQYF.